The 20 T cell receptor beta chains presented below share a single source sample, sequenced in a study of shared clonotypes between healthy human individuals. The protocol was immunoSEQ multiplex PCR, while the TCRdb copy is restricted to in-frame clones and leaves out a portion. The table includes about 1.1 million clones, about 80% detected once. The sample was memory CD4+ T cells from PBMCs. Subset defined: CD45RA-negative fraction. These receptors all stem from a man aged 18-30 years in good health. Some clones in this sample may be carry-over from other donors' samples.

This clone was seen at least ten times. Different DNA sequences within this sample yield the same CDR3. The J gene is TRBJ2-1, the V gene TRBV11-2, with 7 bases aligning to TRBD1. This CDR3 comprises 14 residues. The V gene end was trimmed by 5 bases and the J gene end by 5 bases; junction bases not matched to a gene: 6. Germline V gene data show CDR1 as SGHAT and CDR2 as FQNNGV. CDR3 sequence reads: CASSRGTANNEQFF. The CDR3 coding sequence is TGTGCCAGCAGCAGAGGGACAGCGAACAATGAGCAGTTCTTC.

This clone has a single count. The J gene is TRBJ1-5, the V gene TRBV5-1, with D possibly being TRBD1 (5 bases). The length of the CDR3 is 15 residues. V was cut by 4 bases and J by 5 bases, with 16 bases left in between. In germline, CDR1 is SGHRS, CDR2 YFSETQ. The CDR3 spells CASSPGGRTDQPQHF. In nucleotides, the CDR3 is TGCGCCAGCAGCCCGGGGGGGAGAACCGATCAGCCCCAGCATTTT. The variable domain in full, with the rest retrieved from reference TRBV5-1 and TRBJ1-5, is KAGVTQTPRYLIKTRGQQVTLSCSPISGHRSVSWYQQTPGQGLQFLFEYFSETQRNKGNFPGRFSGRQFSNSRSEMNVSTLELGDSALYLCASSPGGRTDQPQHFGDGTRLSIL.

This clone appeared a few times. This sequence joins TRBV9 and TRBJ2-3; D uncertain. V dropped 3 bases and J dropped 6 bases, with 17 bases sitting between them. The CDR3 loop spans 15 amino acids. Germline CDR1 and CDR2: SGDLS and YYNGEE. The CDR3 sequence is CASSASESRADTQYF. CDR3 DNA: TGTGCCAGCAGCGCAAGCGAGTCTAGGGCCGATACGCAGTATTTT.

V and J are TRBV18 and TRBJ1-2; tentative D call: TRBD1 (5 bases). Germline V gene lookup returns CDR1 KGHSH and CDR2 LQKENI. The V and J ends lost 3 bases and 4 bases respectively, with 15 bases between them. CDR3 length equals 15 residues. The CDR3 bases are TGTGCCAGCTCACCGGTCGGGGGTTTGGGCTATGGCTACACCTTC. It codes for CASSPVGGLGYGYTF. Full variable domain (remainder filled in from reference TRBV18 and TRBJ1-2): NAGVMQNPRHLVRRRGQEARLRCSPMKGHSHVYWYRQLPEEGLKFMVYLQKENIIDESGMPKERFSAEFPKEGPSILRIQQVVRGDSAAYFCASSPVGGLGYGYTFGSGTRLTVV.

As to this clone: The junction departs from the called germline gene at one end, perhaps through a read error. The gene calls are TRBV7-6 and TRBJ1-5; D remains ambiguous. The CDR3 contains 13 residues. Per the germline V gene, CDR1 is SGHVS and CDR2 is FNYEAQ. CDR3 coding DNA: TGTGCCAGCGGCTTATGGGAGAATCAGCCCCAGCATTTT. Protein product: CASGLWENQPQHF.

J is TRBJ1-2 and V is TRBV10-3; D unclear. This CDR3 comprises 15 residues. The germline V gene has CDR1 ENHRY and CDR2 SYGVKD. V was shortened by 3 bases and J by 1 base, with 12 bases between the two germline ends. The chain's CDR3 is CAISDSRRNNYGYTF. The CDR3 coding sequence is TGTGCCATCAGTGACAGTCGCAGGAATAACTATGGCTACACCTTC.

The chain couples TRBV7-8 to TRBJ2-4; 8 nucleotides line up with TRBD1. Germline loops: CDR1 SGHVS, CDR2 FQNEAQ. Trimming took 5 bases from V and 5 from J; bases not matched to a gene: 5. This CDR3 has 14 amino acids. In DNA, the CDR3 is TGTGCCAGCAGCCCCTCGACAGGGGAAAACATTCAGTACTTC. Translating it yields CASSPSTGENIQYF.

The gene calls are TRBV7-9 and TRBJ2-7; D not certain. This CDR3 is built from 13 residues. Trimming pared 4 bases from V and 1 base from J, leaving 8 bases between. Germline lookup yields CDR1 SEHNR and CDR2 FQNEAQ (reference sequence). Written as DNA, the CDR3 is TGTGCCAGCAGCTCCTTGGGATCCTACGAGCAGTACTTC. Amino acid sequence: CASSSLGSYEQYF.

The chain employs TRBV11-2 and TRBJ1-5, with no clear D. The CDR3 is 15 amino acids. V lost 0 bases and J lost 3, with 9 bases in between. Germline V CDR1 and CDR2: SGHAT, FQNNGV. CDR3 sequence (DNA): TGTGCCAGCAGCTTAGATCCGGGGAACAATCAGCCCCAGCATTTT. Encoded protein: CASSLDPGNNQPQHF.

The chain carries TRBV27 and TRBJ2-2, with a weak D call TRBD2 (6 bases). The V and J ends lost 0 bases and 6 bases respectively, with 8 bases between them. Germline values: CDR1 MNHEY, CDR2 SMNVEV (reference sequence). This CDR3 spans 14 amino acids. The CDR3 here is CASSLSGGAGELFF. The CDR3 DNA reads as TGTGCCAGCAGTTTATCGGGGGGTGCCGGGGAGCTGTTTTTT.

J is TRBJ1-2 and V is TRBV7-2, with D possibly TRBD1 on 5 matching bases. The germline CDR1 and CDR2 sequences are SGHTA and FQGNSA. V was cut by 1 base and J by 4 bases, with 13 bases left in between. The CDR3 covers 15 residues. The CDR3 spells CASSLVTATGYGYTF. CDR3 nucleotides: TGTGCCAGCAGCTTAGTAACCGCCACAGGCTATGGCTACACCTTC.

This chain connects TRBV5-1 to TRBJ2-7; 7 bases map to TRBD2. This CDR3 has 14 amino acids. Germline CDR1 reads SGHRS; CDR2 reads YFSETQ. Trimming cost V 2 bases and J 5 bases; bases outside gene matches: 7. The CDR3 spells CASSLAGSGDEQYF. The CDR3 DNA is TGCGCCAGCAGCTTAGCGGGGTCCGGCGACGAGCAGTACTTC. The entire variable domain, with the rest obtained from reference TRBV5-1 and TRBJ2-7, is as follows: KAGVTQTPRYLIKTRGQQVTLSCSPISGHRSVSWYQQTPGQGLQFLFEYFSETQRNKGNFPGRFSGRQFSNSRSEMNVSTLELGDSALYLCASSLAGSGDEQYFGPGTRLTVT.

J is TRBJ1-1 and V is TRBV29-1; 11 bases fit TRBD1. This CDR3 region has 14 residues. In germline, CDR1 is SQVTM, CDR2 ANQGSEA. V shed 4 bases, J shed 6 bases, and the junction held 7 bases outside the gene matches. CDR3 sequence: CSVVGTGGDAEAFF. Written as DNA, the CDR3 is TGCAGCGTTGTCGGGACAGGGGGAGACGCTGAAGCTTTCTTT.

The CDR3 DNA reads as TGTGCCAGCAGCCAAGATCCCCAGGGAGGGACCGGGGAGCTGTTTTTT. It translates to CASSQDPQGGTGELFF. This chain uses TRBV4-2 with TRBJ2-2; 7 nucleotides agree with TRBD2. The CDR3 covers 16 residues. J gave up 5 bases and V 0 bases, and 6 bases lay outside the gene matches. CDR1 is LGHNA and CDR2 is YNFKEQ in the germline V gene.

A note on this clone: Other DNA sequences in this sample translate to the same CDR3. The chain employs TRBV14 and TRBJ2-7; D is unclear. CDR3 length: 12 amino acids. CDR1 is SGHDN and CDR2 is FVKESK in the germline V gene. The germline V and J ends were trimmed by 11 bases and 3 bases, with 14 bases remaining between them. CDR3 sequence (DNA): TGTGCCTCGAGCAGGACGGACTACGAGCAGTACTTC. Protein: CASSRTDYEQYF.

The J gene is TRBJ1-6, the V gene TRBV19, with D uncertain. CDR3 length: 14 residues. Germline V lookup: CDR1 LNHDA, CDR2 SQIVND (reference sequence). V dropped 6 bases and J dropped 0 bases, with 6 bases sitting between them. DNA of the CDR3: TGTGCCAGTAGGGGCAGCTCCTATAATTCACCCCTCCACTTT. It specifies CASRGSSYNSPLHF.

CDR3 DNA sequence: TGTGCCAGCAGCTTAGCGGGACACCCCCACGAGCAGTACTTC. Its translation is CASSLAGHPHEQYF. The chain has TRBV7-6 and TRBJ2-7; tentative D call: TRBD1 (6 bases). Trimming removed 0 bases from V and 5 bases from J, with 11 bases in between. The CDR3 has 14 residues. Germline V gene lookup returns CDR1 SGHVS and CDR2 FNYEAQ.

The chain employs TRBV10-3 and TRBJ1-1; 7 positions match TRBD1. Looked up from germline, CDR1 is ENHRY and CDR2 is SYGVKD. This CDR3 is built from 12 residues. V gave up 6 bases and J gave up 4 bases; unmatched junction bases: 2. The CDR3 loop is CAISRGGTEAFF. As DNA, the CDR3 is TGTGCCATCAGCAGGGGGGGCACTGAAGCTTTCTTT.

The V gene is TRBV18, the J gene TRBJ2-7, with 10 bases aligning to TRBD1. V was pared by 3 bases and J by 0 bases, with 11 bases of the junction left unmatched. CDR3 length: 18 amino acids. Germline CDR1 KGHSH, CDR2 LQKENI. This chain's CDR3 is CASSPWGTGDTSSYEQYF. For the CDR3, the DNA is TGTGCCAGCTCACCGTGGGGGACAGGGGACACGAGCTCCTACGAGCAGTACTTC.

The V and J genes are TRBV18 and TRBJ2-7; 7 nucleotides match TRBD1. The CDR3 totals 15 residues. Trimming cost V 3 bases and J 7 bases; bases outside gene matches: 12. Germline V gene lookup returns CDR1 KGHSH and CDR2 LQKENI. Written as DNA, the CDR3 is TGTGCCAGCTCACCTTCAGGGGGTCTCGTTTTAGAGCAGTACTTC. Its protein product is CASSPSGGLVLEQYF.